The entry that follows covers one TCR beta chain sequence. The sample originates from a study of blood T cells in healthy people across ages. A J-beta primer mix and a sample-barcoded 5' primer were used in a second PCR of roughly 6 to 11 cycles. TCRdb re-derived calls from the 5' RACE reads in MiXCR, one entry per CDR3 protein. This table holds hundreds of thousands of distinct CDR3 sequences, roughly 44% found once. The ends lost 8 bases at V and 10 bases at J; junction bases unmatched: 17. CDR1 is DFQATT and CDR2 is SNEGSKA in the germline V gene (reference sequence). This CDR3 contains 15 residues. Healthy Russian Caucasian donors spanned ages about 6 to 100 years. Total RNA extraction produced at least 5.5 micrograms (per sample) for the study.

The TCR was taken from a man aged 60 to 69 in good health. V is TRBV20-1 and J is TRBJ2-1; 10 bases are shared with TRBD2. Material for sequencing was blood. CDR3 DNA sequence: TGCAGTTCCAATGCTCCTAGCGGGGGCTCCTACGAGCAGTTCTTC. Residues: CSSNAPSGGSYEQFF.